This T cell receptor beta chain was sequenced in a study of CD8 T cells in ankylosing spondylitis (dated by TCRdb to 2015 to 2018). Study-level background: The study set out to find disease-linked TCR variants by profiling T cell receptor beta repertoires in ankylosing spondylitis patients and healthy donors. In total, the full study cohort was made up of approximately 99 healthy donors and 25 ankylosing spondylitis patients. Peripheral blood samples were taken, and synovial fluid was additionally collected from ankylosing spondylitis patients. Overall study results and their limits: A TCR beta motif made up of roughly eight highly homologous amino acid variants appeared to be characteristic of blood from ankylosing spondylitis patients. The disease-linked clones had a CD8+ phenotype and were found at relatively low frequencies in peripheral blood. Some motif variants were previously reported in synovial fluid and blood of reactive arthritis patients, suggesting common disease-initiation mechanisms. According to the report, matched synovial fluid samples from ankylosing spondylitis patients were significantly enriched for the disease-linked clones.

CDR1 SQVTM and CDR2 ANQGSEA were looked up in the germline V gene. The CDR3 measures 15 amino acids from cysteine to phenylalanine. The only DNA kept is the CDR3, 45 bases in frame from the first base. The trim is 3 bases for V and 2 bases for J, with a gap of 17 bases between the germline ends. This clonotype was counted only a few times. It lacks a known antigen. It has no much larger one-base neighbor in the sample; base qualities were not kept. Sequencing used an Illumina HiSeq 2500. Quantitative 5'-RACE with molecular barcodes was used to prepare TCR beta libraries. The original pipeline was this. To identify disease-linked TCR variants, a new computational method was used, one built on a probabilistic model of VDJ rearrangement. The raw public reads went through TCRdb reprocessing: fastp at Q25, MiXCR clone calling, in-frame beta chains kept. Rows matching on CDR3 protein sequence are summarized as one entry with the most common DNA and genes. These V and J calls originate from TCRdb's pipeline instead of the authors' own analysis. The sample table records a few hundred thousand distinct CDR3 sequences; approximately 17% of these occur just once. The ten largest make up just over 1% of the sample.

The chain couples TRBV29-1 to TRBJ2-7, with the D gene possibly TRBD1 or TRBD2, each one fitting 5 bases. Input material: blood, either unsorted or a sorted T cell fraction (not recorded which). The sequence came from a male donor with ankylosing spondylitis. The CDR3 region has the sequence CSVEGDARRPYEQYF. In nucleotide form, the sequence is TGCAGCGTTGAGGGGGACGCCCGGCGCCCCTACGAGCAGTACTTC.